This entry features one TCR beta chain sequence. Its antigen remains unknown. Unstimulated Tregs (CD4+CD25+CD127-) and CD4+CD25- non-Tregs were sorted from PBMCs. The sample originates from a study of Tregs in tolerant kidney transplant recipients. Study-level findings and limits: The small number of patients limits these findings pending further validation. Expanding Tregs on activated donor B cells appeared to best identify donor-specific TCRbeta clones. Biological reproducibility was not directly addressed, but technical replication error appeared minimal.

Germline CDR1 SGHAT, CDR2 FQNNGV. The V gene lost 6 bases and the J gene lost 1 base, with 15 bases spanning the gap. CDR3 length: 16 residues. Clones were sequenced by immunoSEQ multiplex PCR, and TCRdb holds only the in-frame ones, with some missing. Seen here are about 240,000 clones, around 81% observed once, and the top ten hold roughly 0.67%. Sequenced input: CD4+ T cells from blood. This chain uses TRBV11-2 with TRBJ2-2; tentatively, D is TRBD1 or TRBD2 (5 bases each). This receptor was taken from a human donor in good health. CDR3 DNA: TGTGCCAGCAGTCGGCTGAGGGACGGGAACACCGGGGAGCTGTTTTTT. Residues: CASSRLRDGNTGELFF.